One and the same sample provided the 20 T cell receptor beta chains below, sequenced in a study of T cell repertoires in cytomegalovirus infection. Each CDR3 protein is one row after TCRdb ran MiXCR on the reads. Altogether 570,000 or so distinct CDR3 sequences are present, about 39% being singletons, with the ten largest covering about 48%. These receptors have no known antigen. The sample was cultured PBMCs, taken from culture after CMV antigen stimulation. The receptors here all came from a human donor in good health (CMV status not recorded). Some clones in this sample may be carry-over from other donors' samples.

The chain has TRBV7-4 and TRBJ2-3; D is perhaps TRBD2 (6 bases). The CDR3 is 15 amino acids. CDR1 and CDR2 from the germline V gene are SGHVT and SQSDAQ. Trimming removed 5 bases at V and 1 base at J, with 13 bases between. This chain's CDR3 is CASSEEGVCTDTQYF. CDR3 sequence (DNA): TGTGCCAGCAGCGAGGAGGGCGTTTGCACAGATACGCAGTATTTT.

The CDR3 DNA reads TGTGCGGATAAGACAGTCCTAAACACTGAAGCTTTCTTT. Protein sequence: CADKTVLNTEAFF. The chain employs TRBV6-7 and TRBJ1-1; weak D call: TRBD1 (5 bases). TRBV6-7 is an open reading frame whose function is uncertain. The CDR3 loop spans 13 amino acids.

V usage is TRBV20-1 and J usage is TRBJ1-4; D possibly corresponds to TRBD1 (5 bases). Per germline, CDR1 DFQATT and CDR2 SNEGSKA (reference sequence). V lost 6 bases and J 4 bases, leaving 12 bases between the germline ends. CDR3 size: 13 residues. The CDR3 DNA reads as TGCAGTGCAACCGAGGGGCTTAATGAAAAACTGTTTTTT. Amino acid sequence: CSATEGLNEKLFF.

This clonotype was seen a handful of times. The chain combines TRBV7-2 with TRBJ2-3; 9 nucleotides align to TRBD2. The CDR3 spans 14 residues. The germline V gene has CDR1 SGHTA and CDR2 FQGNSA. The trim removed 3 bases at V and 4 bases at J, leaving 2 bases unmatched. CDR3 sequence: CASSLQRGADTQYF. In DNA form, the CDR3 reads TGTGCCAGCAGCTTGCAGCGGGGGGCAGATACGCAGTATTTT.

The chain employs TRBV7-2 and TRBJ2-3, with TRBD2 identical over 8 bases. The J segment lost 2 bases and the V segment lost 2 bases, leaving 9 bases of the junction unmatched. CDR1 is SGHTA, CDR2 FQGNSA, per germline. The CDR3 extends over 17 amino acids. The CDR3 coding sequence is TGTGCCAGCAGCTTATTGGGCGGGGGGCAGATCACAGATACGCAGTATTTT. It translates to CASSLLGGGQITDTQYF.

The chain recombines TRBV12-3 or TRBV12-4 with TRBJ1-4; perhaps TRBD1 as D (6 bases). This CDR3 contains 15 residues. V was cut by 3 bases and J by 7 bases, with 15 bases left in between. In DNA, the CDR3 is TGTGCCAGCAGTTTTAGGGGGGGCGCAGGTGAAAAACTGTTTTTT. Protein: CASSFRGGAGEKLFF.

This clonotype was observed a handful of times. The V gene is TRBV7-6, the J gene TRBJ1-2; a weak D match, TRBD1 (5 bases). V gave up 3 bases and J gave up 8 bases, with 13 bases separating them. The CDR3 has 13 residues. Looked up from germline, CDR1 is SGHVS and CDR2 is FNYEAQ. This CDR3 reads CASSFGGRRGYTF. DNA of the CDR3: TGTGCCAGCAGCTTCGGGGGAAGGAGAGGCTACACCTTC. Looking up the rest from reference TRBV7-6 and TRBJ1-2 gives the full variable domain: GAGVSQSPRYKVTKRGQDVALRCDPISGHVSLYWYRQALGQGPEFLTYFNYEAQQDKSGLPNDRFSAERPEGSISTLTIQRTEQRDSAMYRCASSFGGRRGYTFGSGTRLTVV.

The chain combines TRBV20-1 with TRBJ2-3; TRBD2 is a possible D gene (5 bases). The germline V gene has CDR1 DFQATT and CDR2 SNEGSKA (reference sequence). The ends were cut back, 5 bases at V and 6 bases at J, with 18 bases in the middle. This CDR3 region has 14 residues. CDR3 nucleotide sequence: TGCAGTGCTGCGTTGGCGGAGGAGTCGGATACGCAGTATTTT. Protein sequence: CSAALAEESDTQYF.

This clonotype has just a few counts. The rearrangement links TRBV7-6 to TRBJ2-7; possibly TRBD2 for D (5 bases). This CDR3 is 16 amino acids long. Trimming pared 7 bases from V and 7 bases from J, leaving 26 bases between. Germline V gene lookup returns CDR1 SGHVS and CDR2 FNYEAQ. CDR3 protein: CASTGSGFTRSGEQYF. As DNA, the CDR3 is TGTGCCAGCACGGGGTCCGGGTTTACCCGGTCGGGGGAGCAGTACTTC.

Only a few counts were recorded for this clonotype. The chain links TRBV6-6 to TRBJ2-7, with TRBD1 identical over 11 bases. This CDR3 has 15 amino acids. Germline CDR1 and CDR2: MNHNY and SVGAGI (reference sequence). V shed 6 bases and J 3 bases; nucleotides not matched to a gene: 7. The CDR3 region is CASRGTGGSVYEQYF. CDR3 nucleotides: TGTGCCAGCAGGGGGACAGGGGGGTCCGTCTACGAGCAGTACTTC.

This sequence joins TRBV18 and TRBJ1-2, with 10 bases lining up with TRBD1. Germline V gives CDR1 KGHSH, CDR2 LQKENI. V gave up 3 bases and J gave up 6 bases; unmatched junction bases: 7. This CDR3 has 15 residues. The CDR3 region is CASSPRTGGVDGYTF. DNA for the CDR3: TGTGCCAGCTCACCCAGGACAGGGGGAGTCGATGGCTACACCTTC.

The chain is built from TRBV7-9 and TRBJ1-1; tentative D call: TRBD1 (5 bases). Germline CDR1 is SEHNR and CDR2 is FQNEAQ (reference sequence). The CDR3 contains 15 residues. V dropped 3 bases and J dropped 3 bases, with 14 bases sitting between them. The CDR3 coding sequence is TGTGCCAGCAGCTTGGGACCTTCCCCCGACACTGAAGCTTTCTTT. Translated, it gives CASSLGPSPDTEAFF.

This chain connects TRBV7-2 to TRBJ1-5; a weak D match, TRBD1 (5 bases). Deletions cut 2 bases from V and 7 bases from J, with 12 bases between. This CDR3 region has 14 residues. CDR1 and CDR2 from the germline V gene are SGHTA and FQGNSA. CDR3 nucleotide sequence: TGTGCCAGCAGCTTAAGAGGGGTTGACCAGCCCCAGCATTTT. Translation: CASSLRGVDQPQHF.

In this sample, this clonotype turned up a few times. This rearrangement joins TRBV7-2 to TRBJ2-4; the D gene is possibly TRBD2 (7 bases). CDR3 length: 16 amino acids. Trimming removed 1 base from V and 2 bases from J, with 12 bases in between. From germline, CDR1 is SGHTA and CDR2 FQGNSA. As DNA, the CDR3 is TGTGCCAGCAGCTTAGGCGGGGGCTTATCCAAAAACATTCAGTACTTC. It codes for CASSLGGGLSKNIQYF.

In the case of this clonotype: The junction departs from germline at one end; a sequencing error may be responsible. The CDR3 spells CASSYSYHRDIQETQYF. CDR3 coding DNA: TGTGCCAGCAGTTACTCCTATCACCGGGACATCCAAGAGACCCAGTACTTC. The V call is TRBV6-4, the J call TRBJ2-5, with D possibly TRBD1 on 6 matching bases. Germline assignment: CDR1 MRHNA and CDR2 SNTAGT. The CDR3 sequence is 17 residues long.

The chain carries TRBV4-3 and TRBJ2-4; a possible D gene is TRBD2 (7 bases). This CDR3 is built from 16 residues. Germline V gene data show CDR1 as LGHNA and CDR2 as YSLEER. Trimming stripped 0 bases from V and 1 base from J, with 10 bases between. The chain's CDR3 is CASSQEGGAAKNIQYF. The CDR3 DNA is TGCGCCAGCAGCCAAGAAGGGGGGGCGGCCAAAAACATTCAGTACTTC.

This clonotype was detected a few times. The chain carries TRBV7-2 and TRBJ2-7; 12 positions match TRBD2. Trimming took 3 bases from V and 6 from J; bases not matched to a gene: 12. This CDR3 contains 17 residues. Germline lookup yields CDR1 SGHTA and CDR2 FQGNSA. CDR3 region: CASSFQIRLAGEGEQYF. CDR3 coding DNA: TGTGCCAGCAGCTTCCAAATTCGACTAGCGGGAGAAGGCGAGCAGTACTTC.

The V call is TRBV4-1, the J call TRBJ1-4, with D perhaps matching TRBD1 (6 bases). CDR1 is MGHRA, CDR2 YSYEKL, per germline. The CDR3 runs to 16 residues. V lost 4 bases, J lost 5 bases, and 17 bases lay in between. CDR3 nucleotides: TGCGCCAGCAGCCCCAGGGGACTTGTTGTGAATGAAAAACTGTTTTTT. Translating it yields CASSPRGLVVNEKLFF.

The chain uses TRBV6-1 and TRBJ1-1; D perhaps matches TRBD1 (5 bases). The CDR3 is 15 residues long. CDR1 MNHNS and CDR2 SASEGT come from the germline V gene. V was trimmed by 3 bases and J by 7 bases, leaving 18 bases between them. Here the CDR3 reads CASSELSLMDNEAFF. The CDR3 bases are TGTGCCAGCAGTGAGCTCTCACTTATGGACAATGAAGCTTTCTTT.

This clonotype was counted a few times. The chain carries TRBV7-2 and TRBJ2-4; 8 nucleotides align to TRBD1. The CDR3 runs to 13 residues. After removal of 8 bases from V and 7 bases from J, the junction contained 7 bases not matched to a gene. Looked up from germline, CDR1 is SGHTA and CDR2 is FQGNSA. The CDR3 reads CASSGTGGNIQYF. DNA of the CDR3: TGTGCCAGCTCCGGGACAGGAGGGAACATTCAGTACTTC. The full variable domain, rest sourced from reference TRBV7-2 and TRBJ2-4, is GAGVSQSPSNKVTEKGKDVELRCDPISGHTALYWYRQSLGQGLEFLIYFQGNSAPDKSGLPSDRFSAERTGGSVSTLTIQRTQQEDSAVYLCASSGTGGNIQYFGAGTRLSVL.